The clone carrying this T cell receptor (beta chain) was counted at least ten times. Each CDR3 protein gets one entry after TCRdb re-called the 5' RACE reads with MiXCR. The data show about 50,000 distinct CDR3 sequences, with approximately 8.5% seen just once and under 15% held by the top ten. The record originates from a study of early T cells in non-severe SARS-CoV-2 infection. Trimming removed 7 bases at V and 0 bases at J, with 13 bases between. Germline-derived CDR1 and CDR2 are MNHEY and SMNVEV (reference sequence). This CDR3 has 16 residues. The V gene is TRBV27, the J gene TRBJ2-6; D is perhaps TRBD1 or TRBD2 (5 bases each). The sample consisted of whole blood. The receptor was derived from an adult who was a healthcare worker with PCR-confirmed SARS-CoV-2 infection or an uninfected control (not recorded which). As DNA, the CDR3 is TGTGCCAGCATGCTGGCAGGGAGCTCTGGGGCCAACGTCCTGACTTTC. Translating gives CASMLAGSSGANVLTF.